There are many counts of the clone carrying this TCR beta chain. Antigen specificity is unknown. The CDR3 spans 14 residues. Trimming took off 4 bases at V and 9 bases at J, with 13 bases between the two ends. The germline gives CDR1 MDHEN, CDR2 SYDVKM. This sample stems from a study of regulatory T cells in long-lasting Graves disease. Study results and limitations: Only a small sample size was used, which may have cut accuracy. TCR diversity was lower in persistent than newly diagnosed Graves' disease.

Time point here: persistent/refractory GD, antithyroid drugs over 5 years with positive TRAb. RNA extracted from PBMCs served as the sequencing template. The guidelines of the American Thyroid Association were the basis for diagnosing Graves' disease. Investigators prepared the TCR beta libraries by applying iRepertoire HTBI primers and Arm-PCR of CDR3 regions. From the multiplex PCR reads, TCRdb called clonotypes with MiXCR, one entry per CDR3 protein. The data show 450,000 or so distinct CDR3 sequences, under 25% seen once. The source was peripheral blood mononuclear cells (PBMCs), collected when the disease was refractory, from a patient treated with antithyroid drugs. The sequence was collected from a female donor with Graves disease. This rearrangement joins TRBV28 to TRBJ1-6; maybe TRBD1 (6 bases). The CDR3 DNA reads as TGTGCCAGCAGTTCTCCCGCCAGGGGTTCACCCCTCCACTTT. It yields the protein CASSSPARGSPLHF.